The 17 T cell receptor beta chains given below trace back to one sample, sequenced in a study of blood T cell repertoires in COVID-19. TCRdb's table, derived via immunoSEQ multiplex PCR, lists solely in-frame clones and lacks some. Among 45,000 or so clones, 86% were seen once, and the ten largest hold roughly 2%. The material sequenced was peripheral blood. The receptor set was obtained from an older woman with acute or convalescent COVID-19.

The gene calls are TRBV30 and TRBJ2-1; 14 nucleotides agree with TRBD2. Per the germline V gene, CDR1 is GTSNPN and CDR2 is SVGIG (reference sequence). This CDR3 spans 15 amino acids. J was trimmed by 1 base and V by 8 bases; bases with no gene match: 4. The CDR3 loop reads CARGTSGGSYNEQFF. Written as DNA, the CDR3 is TGTGCCAGAGGGACTAGCGGGGGTTCCTACAATGAGCAGTTCTTC.

The chain uses TRBV6-6 and TRBJ2-5; tentatively, D is TRBD1 (6 bases). Trimming took off 2 bases at V and 4 bases at J, with 14 bases between the two ends. CDR1 and CDR2 (germline): MNHNY, SVGAGI (reference sequence). The CDR3 is 15 amino acids. In DNA, the CDR3 is TGTGCCAGCAGTTACCTTACTAGAGGGGGAGAGACCCAGTACTTC. Its translation is CASSYLTRGGETQYF.

The CDR3 bases are TGTGCCAGCAGGGCGTGGCGGGCCCGGAGCGGGGAGCTGTTTTTT. As protein: CASRAWRARSGELFF. The rearrangement uses TRBV6-5 and TRBJ2-2; TRBD2 might be the D (5 bases). Germline V lookup: CDR1 MNHEY, CDR2 SVGAGI. The CDR3 is 15 amino acids. V lost 6 bases, J lost 7 bases, and 18 bases lay in between.

This clone was recorded only once. This sequence joins TRBV30 and TRBJ1-5, with D tentatively TRBD1 (6 bases). The length of the CDR3 is 13 residues. Germline V lookup: CDR1 GTSNPN, CDR2 SVGIG (reference sequence). The V end lost 2 bases, the J end lost 2 bases, and 7 bases lay between the germline ends. CDR3 nucleotide sequence: TGTGCCTGGAGTACAGGGCGCAATCAGCCCCAGCATTTT. Translated: CAWSTGRNQPQHF.

This chain joins TRBV5-1 and TRBJ2-1; D remains ambiguous. CDR1 is SGHRS and CDR2 is YFSETQ in the germline V gene. The V end was cut by 4 bases, the J end by 3 bases, with 11 bases between. The length of the CDR3 is 14 residues. This CDR3 reads CASSGGNNYNEQFF. CDR3 bases: TGCGCCAGCAGCGGCGGTAACAACTACAATGAGCAGTTCTTC.

The chain employs TRBV19 and TRBJ1-1; 10 nucleotides match TRBD1. V lost 5 bases, J lost 4 bases, and 4 bases stayed unmatched. The CDR3 runs 14 residues. The V gene's germline CDR1 is LNHDA and CDR2 SQIVND (reference sequence). For the CDR3, the DNA is TGTGCCAGTAGTTGGGGACAGGGGTTCACTGAAGCTTTCTTT. This translates into CASSWGQGFTEAFF.

The J gene is TRBJ2-3, the V gene TRBV12-3 or TRBV12-4; D is unresolved. The germline V and J ends were trimmed by 6 bases and 0 bases, with 4 bases remaining between them. CDR3 size: 12 residues. DNA for the CDR3: TGTGCCAGCAGATCTAGCACAGATACGCAGTATTTT. It is translated as CASRSSTDTQYF.

V and J are TRBV7-9 and TRBJ1-2, with a possible D match to TRBD1 (5 bases). The CDR3 has 17 residues. Deletions cut 11 bases from V and 1 base from J, with 26 bases between. Germline V CDR1 and CDR2: SEHNR, FQNEAQ (reference sequence). CDR3 residues: CAGSPGGSRGINYGYTF. The CDR3, as DNA: TGTGCCGGCTCCCCCGGGGGATCCCGTGGTATTAACTATGGCTACACCTTC.

The genes are TRBV20-1 and TRBJ1-1, with unresolved D. Germline CDR1 reads DFQATT; CDR2 reads SNEGSKA (reference sequence). The CDR3 totals 11 residues. V lost 6 bases and J 6 bases, leaving 11 bases between the germline ends. CDR3 residues: CSALGVPEAFF. The CDR3 DNA is TGCAGTGCCCTCGGGGTCCCTGAAGCTTTCTTT.

Only a few counts were recorded for this clone. This chain uses TRBV18 with TRBJ2-1; perhaps TRBD2 as D (7 bases). Per the germline V gene, CDR1 is KGHSH and CDR2 is LQKENI. V lost 0 bases and J 0 bases, leaving 12 bases between the germline ends. This CDR3 region has 17 residues. The DNA for the CDR3 is TGTGCCAGCTCACCACCCGGCGGGGGCCGCTCCTACAATGAGCAGTTCTTC. It encodes CASSPPGGGRSYNEQFF. Drawing the rest from reference TRBV18 and TRBJ2-1, the complete variable domain is NAGVMQNPRHLVRRRGQEARLRCSPMKGHSHVYWYRQLPEEGLKFMVYLQKENIIDESGMPKERFSAEFPKEGPSILRIQQVVRGDSAAYFCASSPPGGGRSYNEQFFGPGTRLTVL.

This rearrangement joins TRBV6-1 to TRBJ1-2, with D perhaps matching TRBD1 (5 bases). This CDR3 spans 13 amino acids. The germline V gene has CDR1 MNHNS and CDR2 SASEGT. The germline V and J ends were trimmed by 3 bases and 2 bases, with 7 bases remaining between them. The CDR3 reads CASSESGNYGYTF. The CDR3 region has the DNA TGTGCCAGCAGTGAGTCAGGGAACTATGGCTACACCTTC.

A single count supports this clone. J is TRBJ1-2 and V is TRBV19, with D tentatively TRBD1 (6 bases). The CDR3 has 15 residues. The germline V gene encodes CDR1 LNHDA and CDR2 SQIVND (reference sequence). V was clipped by 4 bases and J by 4 bases, with 16 bases between them. The CDR3 protein is CASSNRERYGYGYTF. CDR3 sequence (DNA): TGTGCCAGTAGTAACAGGGAACGCTATGGCTATGGCTACACCTTC.

This rearrangement joins TRBV12-3 or TRBV12-4 to TRBJ1-1; possible D gene TRBD1, 5 bases. The ends were cut back, 4 bases at V and 1 base at J, with 7 bases in the middle. The length of the CDR3 is 13 residues. The CDR3 nucleotides read TGTGCCAGCAGTTCGCAGGGGAACACTGAAGCTTTCTTT. This translates into CASSSQGNTEAFF.

The genes are TRBV4-1 and TRBJ1-5, with 7 bases fitting TRBD1. The CDR3 covers 16 residues. The V gene's germline CDR1 is MGHRA and CDR2 YSYEKL. V shed 0 bases, J shed 3 bases, and the junction held 5 bases outside the gene matches. The DNA of the CDR3 is TGCGCCAGCAGCCAAGAATCGGGACAGATCAATCAGCCCCAGCATTTT. It yields the protein CASSQESGQINQPQHF.

The CDR3 DNA reads as TGCGCCAGCAGCTTGGTTGCCGGGGACAATCAGCCCCAGCATTTT. Translation: CASSLVAGDNQPQHF. This rearrangement joins TRBV5-1 to TRBJ1-5; unclear D gene. CDR1 is SGHRS, CDR2 YFSETQ, per germline. V lost 0 bases and J 3 bases, leaving 10 bases between the germline ends. The CDR3 runs to 15 residues.

The gene calls are TRBV27 and TRBJ2-1, with 12 bases aligning to TRBD2. Germline CDR1 is MNHEY and CDR2 is SMNVEV (reference sequence). J was trimmed by 6 bases and V by 6 bases; bases with no gene match: 12. The CDR3 length is 17 residues. The CDR3 DNA sequence: TGTGCCAGCAGCCCATCCAGACTAGCGGGAGTAGCCAATGAGCAGTTCTTC. It is translated as CASSPSRLAGVANEQFF.

The rearrangement links TRBV6-6 to TRBJ1-1, with D hard to call. Trimming removed 5 bases at V and 0 bases at J, with 10 bases between. This CDR3 is 14 amino acids long. CDR1 is MNHNY, CDR2 SVGAGI, per germline (reference sequence). CDR3: CASSLTTLNTEAFF. As DNA, the CDR3 is TGTGCCAGCAGTCTAACAACACTGAACACTGAAGCTTTCTTT.